The present T cell receptor (beta chain) was sequenced within a study of blood T cell repertoires in COVID-19. The overall study: From the United States, Italy and Spain came samples of acute and convalescent COVID-19.

The CDR3 is 15 amino acids. V lost 3 bases and J 6 bases, leaving 15 bases between the germline ends. Germline V gene lookup returns CDR1 SNHLY and CDR2 FYNNEI. Original data processing: Nucleated cell number was recorded as an estimate derived from reference gene primer amplification. The method was immunoSEQ multiplex PCR; TCRdb's version includes in-frame clones alone and lacks a portion of them. Clonal size and the V and J genes are those of that table, whereas D and trimming came from the DNA. The top ten hold under 0.3% of the sample, which has around 700,000 clones, approximately 90% seen once.

The sample comprised peripheral blood. This sequence was found in a woman between 18 and 29 years old with acute or convalescent COVID-19. V gene TRBV2 combines with J gene TRBJ1-5; TRBD1 might be the D (6 bases). CDR3 region: CASSERGNVGQPQHF. The CDR3 DNA reads TGTGCCAGCAGTGAGAGGGGGAACGTAGGTCAGCCCCAGCATTTT.